The present T cell receptor (beta chain) was sequenced within a study of CD8 T cells in ankylosing spondylitis. Overall study results and limits: In reactive arthritis synovial fluid and blood, some motif variants had been reported before. According to the report, clones linked to the disease were significantly enriched in matched synovial fluid samples taken from ankylosing spondylitis patients. Blood of patients with ankylosing spondylitis appeared to be characterized by a TCR beta motif of fewer than 10 highly homologous variants.

This clonotype was found a few times. What it binds is unknown. Making use of molecular barcodes, quantitative 5'-RACE generated TCR beta libraries. One entry per CDR3 protein results from TCRdb running MiXCR on the 5' RACE reads. The sample includes hundreds of thousands of distinct CDR3 sequences, about 10% of them seen just once. This CDR3 is built from 16 residues. The ends were cut back, 7 bases at V and 6 bases at J, with 22 bases in the middle. CDR1 and CDR2 from the germline V gene are MDHEN and SYDVKM. The chain carries TRBV28 and TRBJ2-4, with TRBD1 as a possible D gene (6 bases). The material sequenced was blood, either unsorted or a sorted T cell fraction (not recorded which). The sequence was collected from a male donor with ankylosing spondylitis. CDR3 residues: CASTPETGSESNIQYF. The CDR3, as DNA: TGTGCCAGCACCCCGGAGACAGGATCCGAGTCAAACATTCAGTACTTC.